This T cell receptor (beta chain) was sequenced in a study of identical twins. Study-wide findings and caveats: Cross-sectional statistical analysis, not tracking of the same donors, underpinned the conclusions.

A single record per CDR3 protein comes from TCRdb applying MiXCR to the 5' RACE reads. The sample carries more than 400,000 distinct CDR3 sequences, roughly 15% recorded once. This clonotype was counted between two and nine times. What it recognizes is unknown. The germline V and J ends were trimmed by 0 bases and 0 bases, with 12 bases remaining between them. Germline CDR1 reads SGHNT; CDR2 reads YYREEE (reference sequence). This CDR3 comprises 16 residues. This same sample was also taken into another study, of yellow fever vaccine responses in identical twins.

J is TRBJ1-1 and V is TRBV5-4; D unresolved. What was sequenced was CD4+ T cells sorted from blood. This TCR derives from a woman aged 18-30 years in good health. The CDR3 DNA reads as TGTGCCAGCAGCTTGGTTGGGATAGGTATGAACACTGAAGCTTTCTTT. It is translated as CASSLVGIGMNTEAFF.